This T cell receptor beta chain is drawn from a study of technical replicates of blood from a handful of donors. Clones were sequenced by immunoSEQ multiplex PCR, and TCRdb holds only the in-frame ones, with some missing. The data hold tens of thousands of clones, with 85% to 95% observed a single time. The V gene lost 3 bases and the J gene lost 6 bases, with 14 bases spanning the gap. Germline assignment: CDR1 SEHNR and CDR2 FQNEAQ (reference sequence). The CDR3 covers 14 residues. The sequenced sample consisted of PBMCs. This receptor was obtained from a human donor in good health. Some clones in this sample may be carry-over from other donors' samples. The chain employs TRBV7-9 and TRBJ1-1; D call uncertain. The CDR3 DNA reads as TGTGCCAGCAGCTTCTATGTCGGGAGTGCTGAAGCTTTCTTT. It encodes CASSFYVGSAEAFF.